Below, one T cell receptor beta chain is given with its context. Its antigen is currently unknown. The entry originates in a study of memory CD4+ T cells and cytomegalovirus serostatus. Looking at the study overall: Of the healthy Belgian adults, 8 to 10 were CMV seropositive and 20 to 30 seronegative.

Whole-study findings and limits: Of more than 150 reported CMV TCRbeta sequences, 55 to 80 were found in memory CD4+ repertoires.

The CDR3 covers 15 residues. The ends were cut back, 4 bases at V and 4 bases at J, with 14 bases in the middle. Germline-derived CDR1 and CDR2 are SGHNT and YYREEE (reference sequence). Single viable CD3+CD4+CD8-CD45RO+ cells were sorted as the memory CD4+ T cells. Some clones are missing from TCRdb's copy, which holds only in-frame ones; the method was immunoSEQ multiplex PCR. The sample lists almost 55,000 clones, around 80% seen once, with roughly 1.7% in the top ten. Material for sequencing was memory CD4+ T cells from blood. The genes are TRBV5-4 and TRBJ2-2; TRBD2 might be the D (6 bases). The TCR comes from an adult in good health and CMV-seronegative. The CDR3 sequence: CASSKSGVSTGELFF. For the CDR3, the DNA is TGTGCCAGCAGCAAATCGGGAGTTAGCACCGGGGAGCTGTTTTTT.